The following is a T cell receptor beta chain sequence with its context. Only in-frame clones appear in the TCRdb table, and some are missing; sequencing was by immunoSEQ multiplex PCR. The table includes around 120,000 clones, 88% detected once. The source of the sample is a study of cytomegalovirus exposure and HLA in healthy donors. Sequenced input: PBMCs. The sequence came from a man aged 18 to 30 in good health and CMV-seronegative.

The CDR3 coding sequence is TGTGCCAGCAGACGGACAGGAACCACTGAAGCTTTCTTT. Protein: CASRRTGTTEAFF. The J gene is TRBJ1-1, the V gene TRBV27, with 7 bases fitting TRBD1. The CDR3 spans 13 residues. The junction had 5 bases not matched to a gene; V was cut back by 6 bases and J by 4 bases. The V gene's germline CDR1 is MNHEY and CDR2 SMNVEV (reference sequence).